This TCR beta chain was found in a study of lung T cells in sarcoidosis with Löfgren's syndrome (dated by TCRdb to about 2017). Context from the whole study: Sarcoidosis was characterized as a granulomatous disease that mainly affects the lungs and features an accumulation of CD4+ T cells in bronchoalveolar lavage fluid. The repertoire analyses focused on Löfgren's syndrome patients.

Overall study results and their limits: Compared with control subjects, Lofgren's syndrome patients reportedly showed the greatest expansion in the V gene segments TRAV12-1 and TRBV2. TRAV12-1 and TRBV2 CDR3 motifs were reported to be shared among multiple Löfgren's syndrome patients, suggesting public CD4+ TCR repertoires. The study only suggested recognition of a sarcoidosis-associated antigen, and the antigen remained putative and unidentified. Analysis of alphabeta pairing showed that TRAV12-1 paired preferentially with TRBV2, and the TCRs formed by this pairing showed CDR3 homology.

Sequencing was carried out with an Illumina MiSeq. TCRdb passed the public sequencing reads through fastp at Q25 and MiXCR, retaining productive beta sequences. Rows matching on CDR3 protein sequence are summarized as one entry with the most common DNA and genes. This sample gives 15,000 to 25,000 distinct CDR3 sequences in total; roughly 22% of them show up just once. About 3.8% of the sample lies in the top ten. In its sample, this clonotype was seen many times. It has no known antigen specificity. It has no much larger one-base neighbor in the sample; base qualities were not kept. V is trimmed back by 9 bases and J by 2 bases, and the junction contains 4 bases that no gene match accounts for. CDR1 and CDR2 were assigned from the germline V gene as ENHRY and SYGVKD. CDR3 length: 13 amino acids, cysteine to phenylalanine. The CDR3 DNA has 39 bases and is translated from base 1.

Here the chain combines TRBV10-3 and TRBJ1-1, with 9 bases aligning to TRBD1. This TCR was sampled from a human donor with sarcoidosis (Löfgren's syndrome or another form), or a control subject (not recorded which). Sequences were obtained from CD4+ T cells from PBMCs. The DNA sequence reads TGTGCCATAGGGACAGGGCTAAACACTGAAGCTTTCTTT. Translated, it reads CAIGTGLNTEAFF.